The T cell receptor (beta chain) under discussion was sequenced for a study of Graves' ophthalmopathy and Graves' hyperthyroidism. Overall study: The authors defined stable hyperthyroidism as no ophthalmopathy within 18 months of follow-up.

From RNA, the CDR3 regions of TCR beta chains were amplified and sequenced. RT-PCR was first run with HTBI primers, then multiplex PCR in a second round. TCRdb re-called the multiplex PCR reads through MiXCR, storing one row per CDR3 protein. The sample shows over a million distinct CDR3 sequences, 35% to 40% of them seen only once. V lost 2 bases, J lost 8 bases, and 9 bases lay in between. Germline values: CDR1 SGHTA, CDR2 FQGNSA. The CDR3 is made up of 13 amino acids. Broader study findings: Also, most clonotypes expanded in the thyroid above 0.001 frequency appeared in blood. With a specificity of around 76% and a sensitivity of 60% to 71%, the model predicted ophthalmopathy progression.

A note on this clonotype: The target antigen is unknown.

Diagnosis was based on clinical symptoms, serum thyroxine, TRAb, thyroid ultrasound and orbital computed tomography. The V gene is TRBV7-2, the J gene TRBJ2-2; a weak D match, TRBD1 (6 bases). Sequences were obtained from peripheral blood or thyroid tissue (not recorded which). This clonotype was sampled from an adult man with Graves' hyperthyroidism. In nucleotides, the CDR3 is TGTGCCAGCAGCTTATACAGGGAGGGGGAGCTGTTTTTT. Translated, it gives CASSLYREGELFF.